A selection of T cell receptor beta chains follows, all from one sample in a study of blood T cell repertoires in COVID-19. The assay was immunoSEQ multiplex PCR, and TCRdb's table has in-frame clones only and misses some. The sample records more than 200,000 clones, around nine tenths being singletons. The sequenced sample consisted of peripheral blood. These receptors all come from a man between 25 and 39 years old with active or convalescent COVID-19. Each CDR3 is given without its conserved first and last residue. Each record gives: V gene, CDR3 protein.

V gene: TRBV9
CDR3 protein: ASNSAGASYEQY

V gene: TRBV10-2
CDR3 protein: ASRPPGEGMNTEAF

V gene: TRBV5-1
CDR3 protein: ASNQLAGEETQY

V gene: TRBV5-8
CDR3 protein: ASSVGQGETGELF

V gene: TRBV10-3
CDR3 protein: AISTGTYRIGYT

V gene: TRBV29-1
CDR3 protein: SAWDSGEKLF

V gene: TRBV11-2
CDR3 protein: ASRKDRGLTGELF

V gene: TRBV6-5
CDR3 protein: ASVLANEQF

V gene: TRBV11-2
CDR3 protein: ASSDWRGYT

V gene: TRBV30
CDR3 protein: AWSVKGGGQPQH

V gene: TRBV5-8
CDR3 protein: ASSNRPVVIGYT

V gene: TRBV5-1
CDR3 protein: ASSALGHDNEKLF

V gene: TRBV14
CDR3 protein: ASSRRQGLGYEQY

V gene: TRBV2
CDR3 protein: ASSDQRYYGYT

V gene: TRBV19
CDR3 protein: ASSLGGGTDTQY

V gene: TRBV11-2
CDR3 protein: ASSLTGDGDEKLF

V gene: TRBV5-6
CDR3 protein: ASSLTHWTLNTEAF

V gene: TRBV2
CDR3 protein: ASTGRRGSSYNEQF